This is a list of T cell receptor beta chains from one sample in a study of CD8+ T cells in alopecia areata. Clones were sequenced by immunoSEQ multiplex PCR, and TCRdb holds only the in-frame ones, with some missing. The table records 140,000 to 150,000 clones, around 60% of them present only once. The starting material was CD4+ T cells sorted from blood, obtained at week 0. The receptor set was obtained from a human donor with alopecia areata. Each CDR3 is given without its conserved first and last residue. Size is omitted from some rows. Given values are once, few, many or a class for expanded clones.

>TRBV23-1|.
ASRQRDSNYGYT
>TRBV2|once
ASGGGLGNQPQH
>TRBV6-6|.
ASSYLAGELF
>TRBV28|.
ASGPVGRETQY
>TRBV7-9|once
ASSLTWQNYGYT
>TRBV4-3|few
ASSQDRTSQQY
>TRBV2|.
ASGQGRETQY
>TRBV6-5|.
ASPGHFYEQY
>TRBV4-2|few
ASSPGLAGASDTGELF
>TRBV5-6|.
ASSPRNIAGRSF
>TRBV6-6|.
ASSLGLEGDTQY
>TRBV5-5|few
ASTTGEEGEAF
>TRBV7-2|.
ASSPDRGRWAF
>TRBV2|.
ASSGDFSNQPQH
>TRBV6-6|.
ASSYSRDNEQF
>TRBV20-1|.
SAHSKPEQY
>TRBV30|.
AWGEGGNQPQH
>TRBV5-6|.
ASSSLNRGINQPQH
>TRBV29-1|.
SVARDMNTEAF
>TRBV6-5|.
ASSQGDRLGTEAF
>TRBV6-5|.
ASSGVGQGGYGYT
>TRBV2|.
ASRGGGGTHNEQF
>TRBV7-2|.
ASSLFGSGGDEQY
>TRBV6-5|.
ASSVGLAGFRF
>TRBV2|.
ASRTERNTEAF
>TRBV25-1|few
ASSEGTATLQPQH
>TRBV6-5|few
ASSYYGAGEQY
>TRBV5-1|.
ASSLTSGGPKETQY
>TRBV29-1|.
SVRGGQETQY
>TRBV14|.
ASSQETTNSPLH
>TRBV7-2|.
ASSLAGGIGTDTQY
>TRBV4-3|.
ASSQGGAGSYGYT
>TRBV29-1|few
SVFSADTQY
>TRBV5-1|.
ASGGEGETQY
>TRBV15|.
ATSRGGTGPHWEQY
>TRBV6-6|.
ASSYGGQNTEAF
>TRBV25-1|.
ASSGGNTEAF
>TRBV7-2|.
ASSLRAASTDTQY
>TRBV29-1|many
SGGDTDEQF
>TRBV28|few
ASGSFYEQY
>TRBV15|.
ATSRLSRDIRSSGNTIY
>TRBV14|few
ASSQNRGTNEKLF
>TRBV23-1|few
ASSQSVGTACHQPQH
>TRBV5-1|.
ASSLDVTGNEQY
>TRBV30|.
ACTTGGSSGANVLT
>TRBV4-3|.
ASSQGTGRGYEQY
>TRBV30|.
AWSPAGQNTGELF
>TRBV7-2|.
ASSPTAAQY
>TRBV29-1|.
SVEGRLNTEAF
>TRBV6-5|.
ASSYQFVGDSPLH
>TRBV29-1|.
SVSKVGDRQD
>TRBV29-1|.
SVGEGPRSNTGELF
>TRBV29-1|.
SVELDSRYGYT
>TRBV30|few
AWSGGVPDTQY
>TRBV7-9|.
ASSLSRDGNQPQH
>TRBV29-1|.
SVAGTVEAF